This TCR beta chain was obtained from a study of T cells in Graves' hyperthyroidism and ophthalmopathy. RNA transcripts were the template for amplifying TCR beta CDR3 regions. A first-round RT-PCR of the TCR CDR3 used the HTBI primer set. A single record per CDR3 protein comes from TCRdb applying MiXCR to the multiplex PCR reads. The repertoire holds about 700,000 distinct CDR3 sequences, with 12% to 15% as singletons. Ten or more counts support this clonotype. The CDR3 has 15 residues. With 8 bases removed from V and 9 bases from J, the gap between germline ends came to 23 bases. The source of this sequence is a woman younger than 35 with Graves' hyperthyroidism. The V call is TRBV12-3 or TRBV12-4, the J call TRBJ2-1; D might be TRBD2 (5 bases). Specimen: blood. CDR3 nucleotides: TGTGCCAGCTCTAGTGGGGTAGCGTTAGTGAGTGAGCAGTTCTTC. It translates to CASSSGVALVSEQFF.